This T cell receptor beta chain came from a study of cytomegalovirus exposure and HLA in healthy donors. The approximately 120-subject validation cohort, separate from the 666-subject first cohort, included the donors. The V gene's germline CDR1 is SNHLY and CDR2 FYNNEI. This CDR3 is 14 amino acids long. V lost 6 bases to trimming and J lost 3 bases; unmatched junction nucleotides: 3. Clones were sequenced by immunoSEQ multiplex PCR, and TCRdb holds only the in-frame ones, with some missing. Of roughly 100,000 clones listed, about 95% are singletons. This TCR came from a woman aged 18-30 years in good health and CMV-seronegative. The source material was PBMCs. This sequence joins TRBV2 and TRBJ2-3; 10 nucleotides align to TRBD2. The DNA for the CDR3 is TGTGCCAGCAGAGCGGGAGGGCCGACAGATACGCAGTATTTT. Translation: CASRAGGPTDTQYF.